The following is a TCR beta chain sequence with its context. FACS was used to enrich TEMRA cells, whereas the CD8+ and CD4+ T cells were obtained by negative isolation. The source of the sample is a study of CD8 T cells in Susac syndrome. When the RNA was reverse transcribed, random hexamers were used with an input of roughly 0.45 to 1 ug. TCRdb re-derived calls from the immunoSEQ multiplex PCR reads in MiXCR, one entry per CDR3 protein. The sample lists over 100,000 distinct CDR3 sequences, about 90% occurring once. The sequenced sample consisted of CD8+ T cells from PBMCs. This receptor was identified in a human donor in good health.

DNA for the CDR3: TGTGCCATCAGTGACAGTGCTGGGGCCAACGTCCTGACTTTC. It yields the protein CAISDSAGANVLTF. The V gene is TRBV10-3, the J gene TRBJ2-6, with no clear D. V lost 3 bases and J lost 2, with 5 bases in between. This CDR3 spans 14 amino acids. Per germline, CDR1 ENHRY and CDR2 SYGVKD.